The 32 T cell receptor beta chains below come from one sample, sequenced in a study of blood T cell repertoires in COVID-19. Generated by immunoSEQ multiplex PCR, the TCRdb table keeps only in-frame clones and is missing some. The repertoire includes about 230,000 clones, less than 90% of them detected once, and under 3% sits in the top ten. Material: peripheral blood. The receptors were sampled from a woman between 65 and 79 years old with active or convalescent COVID-19.

This sequence joins TRBV5-1 and TRBJ2-7; D is possibly TRBD2 (6 bases). This CDR3 has 13 amino acids. V was trimmed by 2 bases and J by 4 bases, leaving 10 bases between them. In germline, CDR1 is SGHRS, CDR2 YFSETQ. In DNA form, the CDR3 reads TGCGCCAGCAGCTTCGGGAGTCTGTACGAGCAGTACTTC. It codes for CASSFGSLYEQYF.

This chain connects TRBV25-1 to TRBJ2-2; weak D call: TRBD1 (6 bases). The CDR3 runs to 14 residues. V lost 5 bases and J 2 bases, leaving 9 bases between the germline ends. Germline lookup yields CDR1 MGHDK and CDR2 SYGVNS. The CDR3 spells CASSRDTNTGELFF. CDR3 coding DNA: TGTGCCAGCAGTCGGGACACTAACACCGGGGAGCTGTTTTTT.

The V and J genes are TRBV28 and TRBJ2-7; 7 nucleotides line up with TRBD2. V lost 7 bases and J lost 0; bases outside the gene matches: 12. The CDR3 has 16 amino acids. Germline V CDR1 and CDR2: MDHEN, SYDVKM. CDR3: CASMGGNSRSSYEQYF. The CDR3 DNA is TGTGCCAGCATGGGGGGGAACTCAAGGAGCTCCTACGAGCAGTACTTC.

The chain is built from TRBV11-3 and TRBJ2-3; perhaps TRBD2 as D (6 bases). The CDR3 loop spans 15 amino acids. CDR1 and CDR2 from the germline V gene are SGHNT and YENEEA. V was shortened by 0 bases and J by 12 bases, with 19 bases between the two germline ends. The CDR3 nucleotides are TGTGCCAGCAGCTTAGATACGGCAGCGGGTTATATACAGTATTTT. Translation gives CASSLDTAAGYIQYF.

This clone was counted between two and nine times. V gene TRBV18 combines with J gene TRBJ1-1; TRBD1 aligns across 7 bases. With 6 bases clipped from V and 7 bases from J, the junction kept 11 bases outside the gene matches. The CDR3 sequence is 14 residues long. Germline CDR1 is KGHSH and CDR2 is LQKENI. The CDR3 region is CASSPDRSTREAFF. CDR3 nucleotide sequence: TGTGCCAGCTCTCCGGACAGGTCGACCCGTGAAGCTTTCTTT.

V is TRBV5-1 and J is TRBJ1-2, with unresolved D. The length of the CDR3 is 15 residues. From germline, CDR1 is SGHRS and CDR2 YFSETQ. Trimming removed 4 bases from V and 7 bases from J, with 20 bases in between. CDR3 nucleotide sequence: TGCGCCAGCAGCCTACTGCTGGGCCAAGAAGGTGGCTACACCTTC. As protein: CASSLLLGQEGGYTF.

This chain joins TRBV7-8 and TRBJ1-1; the match to TRBD1 covers 9 bases. Germline loops: CDR1 SGHVS, CDR2 FQNEAQ. V was pared by 3 bases and J by 3 bases, with 5 bases of the junction left unmatched. The CDR3 loop spans 15 amino acids. CDR3: CASSFGTGSHTEAFF. In nucleotides, the CDR3 is TGTGCCAGCAGCTTCGGGACAGGGAGTCACACTGAAGCTTTCTTT.

V usage is TRBV5-1 and J usage is TRBJ1-1, with unresolved D. Trimming left V 4 bases short and J 0 bases short, with 16 bases between. CDR3 size: 16 residues. Germline loops: CDR1 SGHRS, CDR2 YFSETQ. The DNA for the CDR3 is TGCGCCAGCAGCGTTGCGGAGGTCGGCATGAACACTGAAGCTTTCTTT. It specifies CASSVAEVGMNTEAFF.

The V gene is TRBV5-6, the J gene TRBJ2-7; TRBD1 might be the D (6 bases). The CDR3 extends over 14 amino acids. In germline, CDR1 is SGHDT, CDR2 YYEEEE. Trimming stripped 4 bases from V and 6 bases from J, with 17 bases between. CDR3 protein: CASSPRTGTGEQYF. CDR3 nucleotides: TGTGCCAGCAGCCCCCGTACAGGGACGGGCGAGCAGTACTTC. The variable domain in full, with the rest retrieved from reference TRBV5-6 and TRBJ2-7, is DAGVTQSPTHLIKTRGQQVTLRCSPKSGHDTVSWYQQALGQGPQFIFQYYEEEERQRGNFPDRFSGHQFPNYSSELNVNALLLGDSALYLCASSPRTGTGEQYFGPGTRLTVT.

The chain carries TRBV7-2 and TRBJ1-4, with 9 nucleotides matching TRBD1. The length of the CDR3 is 14 residues. V dropped 4 bases and J dropped 7; count of bases not matched to a gene: 4. CDR1 and CDR2 (germline): SGHTA, FQGNSA. CDR3: CASSSDRGGEKLFF. Here the CDR3 DNA reads TGTGCCAGCAGCTCGGACAGGGGCGGTGAAAAACTGTTTTTT.

The chain joins TRBV19 to TRBJ2-1; D perhaps matches TRBD2 (6 bases). Germline CDR1 LNHDA, CDR2 SQIVND (reference sequence). V gave up 8 bases and J gave up 4 bases, with 9 bases separating them. The CDR3 is 12 amino acids. The CDR3 protein is CASGLAYNEQFF. CDR3 nucleotide sequence: TGTGCCAGTGGCCTAGCGTACAATGAGCAGTTCTTC.

The chain combines TRBV6-5 with TRBJ2-7; TRBD1 is a possible D gene (5 bases). This CDR3 is built from 15 residues. From germline, CDR1 is MNHEY and CDR2 SVGAGI. V was shortened by 4 bases and J by 1 base, with 14 bases between the two germline ends. The CDR3 region is CASSSSLDRSYEQYF. The CDR3 DNA follows: TGTGCCAGCAGTTCCAGTTTAGACAGATCCTACGAGCAGTACTTC.

The rearrangement joins TRBV20-1 to TRBJ2-5; 8 positions match TRBD2. The CDR3 covers 15 residues. The ends lost 3 bases at V and 2 bases at J; junction bases unmatched: 8. From germline, CDR1 is DFQATT and CDR2 SNEGSKA (reference sequence). The CDR3 bases are TGCAGTGCTAGTGTTGCGGGAGGACCTCAAGAGACCCAGTACTTC. Translating gives CSASVAGGPQETQYF.

The rearrangement joins TRBV2 to TRBJ1-3, with 8 bases identical to TRBD1. CDR3 length equals 14 residues. From germline, CDR1 is SNHLY and CDR2 FYNNEI. With 6 bases clipped from V and 7 bases from J, the junction kept 8 bases outside the gene matches. The CDR3 reads CASSATGVVNTIYF. The CDR3 coding sequence is TGTGCCAGCAGCGCGACAGGGGTGGTGAACACCATATATTTT. Full variable domain (missing parts from reference TRBV2 and TRBJ1-3): EPEVTQTPSHQVTQMGQEVILRCVPISNHLYFYWYRQILGQKVEFLVSFYNNEISEKSEIFDDQFSVERPDGSNFTLKIRSTKLEDSAMYFCASSATGVVNTIYFGEGSWLTVV.

Only one count was recorded for this clone. The rearrangement uses TRBV18 and TRBJ1-1; a weak D match, TRBD1 (6 bases). Trimming pared 6 bases from V and 4 bases from J, leaving 12 bases between. The CDR3 sequence is 13 residues long. Germline loops: CDR1 KGHSH, CDR2 LQKENI. CDR3 amino acids: CASSPQGFTEAFF. The DNA for the CDR3 is TGTGCCAGCTCCCCTCAGGGGTTCACTGAAGCTTTCTTT.

The chain carries TRBV18 and TRBJ1-2; 8 positions agree with TRBD1. Looked up from germline, CDR1 is KGHSH and CDR2 is LQKENI. This CDR3 has 14 amino acids. With 3 bases clipped from V and 2 bases from J, the junction kept 2 bases outside the gene matches. The CDR3 DNA is TGTGCCAGCTCACCGGACAGGGAAAACTATGGCTACACCTTC. This sequence encodes CASSPDRENYGYTF.

The CDR3 is CASSQMRDRNEQYF. The DNA for the CDR3 is TGTGCCAGCAGCCAGATGAGGGATCGGAACGAGCAGTACTTC. The chain is built from TRBV3-1 (or the pseudogene TRBV3-2) and TRBJ2-7, with a weak D call TRBD2 (5 bases). Trimming shortened V by 3 bases and J by 5 bases, and 14 bases separated the two germline ends. Looked up from germline, CDR1 is LGHDT and CDR2 is YNNKEL (reference sequence). The CDR3 is made up of 14 amino acids.

The chain employs TRBV28 and TRBJ2-1; 15 nucleotides match TRBD2. The germline gives CDR1 MDHEN, CDR2 SYDVKM. The CDR3 is made up of 18 amino acids. The J segment lost 6 bases and the V segment lost 3 bases, leaving 9 bases of the junction unmatched. Written as DNA, the CDR3 is TGTGCCAGCAGTTTCTGGGGACTAGCGGGAGGACTTGGCAATGAGCAGTTCTTC. It encodes CASSFWGLAGGLGNEQFF.

The rearrangement uses TRBV19 and TRBJ1-4, with 8 bases fitting TRBD1. This CDR3 is built from 14 residues. The germline CDR1 and CDR2 sequences are LNHDA and SQIVND (reference sequence). Germline trimming cut 9 bases from V and 10 bases from J; bases unmatched to any gene: 13. In nucleotides, the CDR3 is TGTGCCAGCGCCACGACTCAGGGGGCCGGAAAACTGTTTTTT. Translated: CASATTQGAGKLFF.

This chain joins TRBV11-3 and TRBJ2-7; D might be TRBD2 (5 bases). CDR1 and CDR2 from the germline V gene are SGHNT and YENEEA. The CDR3 loop spans 14 amino acids. V gave up 1 base and J gave up 7 bases, with 14 bases separating them. The CDR3 is CASSLGPRRREQYF. CDR3 DNA: TGTGCCAGCAGCTTAGGGCCCCGACGGAGGGAGCAGTACTTC.

About this clone: The identical CDR3 is also encoded by other nucleotide sequences in the sample. The chain employs TRBV6-2 or TRBV6-3 and TRBJ1-5; tentatively, D is TRBD1 (5 bases). Trimming stripped 6 bases from V and 2 bases from J, with 11 bases between. Germline V lookup: CDR1 MNHEY, CDR2 SVGEGT. The CDR3 covers 14 residues. As DNA, the CDR3 is TGTGCCAGCAGCCCCGGGGGGGGCAATCAGCCCCAGCATTTT. This gives the protein CASSPGGGNQPQHF.

V and J are TRBV5-4 and TRBJ2-5, with 8 bases lining up with TRBD2. This CDR3 contains 14 residues. Looked up from germline, CDR1 is SGHNT and CDR2 is YYREEE (reference sequence). Trimming at V came to 4 bases and at J to 6 bases, leaving 8 bases not matched to a gene. The CDR3 is CASSPSGGEKTQYF. Here the CDR3 DNA reads TGTGCCAGCAGCCCGTCGGGGGGGGAAAAGACCCAGTACTTC.

J is TRBJ2-4 and V is TRBV3-1 (or the pseudogene TRBV3-2), with D hard to call. Germline lookup yields CDR1 LGHDT and CDR2 YNNKEL (reference sequence). V gave up 4 bases and J gave up 2 bases, with 6 bases separating them. CDR3 length equals 13 residues. The CDR3 sequence is CASSPSTKNIQYF. DNA for the CDR3: TGTGCCAGCAGCCCTAGTACCAAAAACATTCAGTACTTC.

This sequence joins TRBV28 and TRBJ1-5; D not resolved. Germline loops: CDR1 MDHEN, CDR2 SYDVKM. The CDR3 length is 12 residues. V gave up 3 bases and J gave up 7 bases, with 7 bases separating them. This chain's CDR3 is CASSLSGQPQHF. CDR3 nucleotides: TGTGCCAGCAGTTTGTCGGGGCAGCCCCAGCATTTT.

J is TRBJ2-7 and V is TRBV6-5, with D hard to call. The germline V and J ends were trimmed by 2 bases and 7 bases, with 12 bases remaining between them. Germline values: CDR1 MNHEY, CDR2 SVGAGI. The CDR3 consists of 13 residues. DNA for the CDR3: TGTGCCAGCAGTTACGTCCCGACGGGTGAGCAGTACTTC. Amino acids: CASSYVPTGEQYF.

The V call is TRBV30, the J call TRBJ2-6, with D maybe TRBD1 (6 bases). Trimming took off 5 bases at V and 3 bases at J, with 11 bases between the two ends. The CDR3 is made up of 14 amino acids. Germline V lookup: CDR1 GTSNPN, CDR2 SVGIG (reference sequence). CDR3 coding DNA: TGTGCCTGGGGGCAGGGGCATGGGGCCAACGTCCTGACTTTC. It translates to CAWGQGHGANVLTF.

V and J are TRBV28 and TRBJ2-1; 7 nucleotides line up with TRBD2. Germline lookup yields CDR1 MDHEN and CDR2 SYDVKM. The V segment lost 3 bases and the J segment 6 bases; nucleotides outside the gene matches: 8. There are 15 residues in the CDR3. DNA for the CDR3: TGTGCCAGCAGTTTGGGGGGGAGGGGAGGCAATGAGCAGTTCTTC. It encodes CASSLGGRGGNEQFF.

CDR3 nucleotides: TGTGCCAGCAGCCTTGAGCGACTGGGTCTTTTGCCTGGGGCCAACGTCCTGACTTTC. This encodes CASSLERLGLLPGANVLTF. The rearrangement uses TRBV7-8 and TRBJ2-6; D is unresolved. This CDR3 is built from 19 residues. Germline values: CDR1 SGHVS, CDR2 FQNEAQ. The V end lost 5 bases, the J end lost 2 bases, and 22 bases lay between the germline ends.

The chain has TRBV6-5 and TRBJ1-4, with D unclear. Germline CDR1 MNHEY, CDR2 SVGAGI. CDR3 length: 15 residues. V was shortened by 6 bases and J by 5 bases, with 16 bases between the two germline ends. For the CDR3, the DNA is TGTGCCAGCAGCCCCGCGCGGACGGGAAATGAAAAACTGTTTTTT. Protein: CASSPARTGNEKLFF.

The V call is TRBV27, the J call TRBJ2-7, with D maybe TRBD2 (5 bases). Germline values: CDR1 MNHEY, CDR2 SMNVEV (reference sequence). Deletions cut 6 bases from V and 0 bases from J, with 9 bases between. CDR3 length: 13 amino acids. This CDR3 reads CASRRVGSYEQYF. CDR3 nucleotides: TGTGCCAGCAGGCGGGTGGGCTCCTACGAGCAGTACTTC.

The chain uses TRBV18 and TRBJ2-7; a possible D gene is TRBD1 (6 bases). Germline CDR1 KGHSH, CDR2 LQKENI. CDR3 length equals 16 residues. The ends were cut back, 3 bases at V and 2 bases at J, with 17 bases in the middle. The CDR3 region has the DNA TGTGCCAGCTCACCCCCCGGGTGGACAGTACCCTACGAGCAGTACTTC. Translating gives CASSPPGWTVPYEQYF.

The chain employs TRBV19 and TRBJ1-1; 8 nucleotides match TRBD1. The CDR3 runs 15 residues. Trimming at V came to 1 base and at J to 5 bases, leaving 6 bases not matched to a gene. Germline V gene lookup returns CDR1 LNHDA and CDR2 SQIVND (reference sequence). This CDR3 reads CASSIAARGQTEAFF. The CDR3 DNA reads TGTGCCAGTAGTATAGCGGCCAGGGGGCAAACTGAAGCTTTCTTT.